This T cell receptor (beta chain) was captured in a study of long-term antiretroviral therapy in people with HIV. Study-wide points: Clones expanded before ART dominated the repertoire at all time points.

Concerning this clone: Antigen specificity is unknown.

There are 14 residues in the CDR3. V lost 3 bases to trimming and J lost 2 bases; unmatched junction nucleotides: 1. The germline V gene encodes CDR1 KGHSH and CDR2 LQKENI. Sequencing used immunoSEQ v3.0 at survey level. Researchers set sequencing to target about 35,000-55,000 T-cell genomes per sample. Sequencing used immunoSEQ multiplex PCR; TCRdb keeps in-frame clones, though not all of them. The data show 11,000 to 15,000 clones, roughly 90% seen once. Participants living with HIV all received treatment in the United States. This sequence joins TRBV18 and TRBJ2-7; 10 bases map to TRBD1. This sequence originates from a man aged 35-49 years with HIV. Material: unsorted PBMCs, obtained 6.2 years after starting antiretroviral therapy. The CDR3 bases are TGTGCCAGCTCACCGGGACAGGGGACCTACGAGCAGTACTTC. This codes for CASSPGQGTYEQYF.